The source of this TCR beta chain is a study of T-cell reconstitution after alpha-beta-depleted transplantation in children. Study-level results: Surviving recipient T cells and thymic progenitors accounted for the high day-60 TCRbeta diversity observed in some patients.

There are 15 residues in the CDR3. CDR1 is MNHEY, CDR2 SMNVEV, per germline (reference sequence). After removal of 2 bases from V and 4 bases from J, the junction contained 7 bases not matched to a gene. Construction of the TCRbeta library involved unique molecular identifiers. Each CDR3 protein gets one entry after TCRdb re-called the PCR reads with MiXCR. The sample holds about 980,000 distinct CDR3 sequences, roughly 29% seen once. This clonotype has more than one count but fewer than ten. Its antigen is not known. The V gene is TRBV27, the J gene TRBJ2-5; TRBD2 matches 7 bases. The specimen comprised PBMCs, mostly from graft donor cells, sampled 360 days after TCRalphabeta/CD19-depleted stem cell transplant. The receptor was derived from a boy under two years old who had a stem cell transplant for SCID, so the T cells may come from the graft donor. CDR3 nucleotide sequence: TGTGCCAGCAGTTTAGGGAGGGGCTGGTTAGAGACCCAGTACTTC. Protein product: CASSLGRGWLETQYF.